The 5 T cell receptor beta chains below come from one sample, sequenced in a study of T cells after yellow fever vaccination. TCRdb reprocessed the 5' RACE reads via MiXCR and lists one record per CDR3 protein. The table records 450,000 to 600,000 distinct CDR3 sequences, about 17% of them present only once. Source: PBMCs, taken 5 days after the first yellow fever vaccination. These receptors all stem from a man younger than 30 who received the YFV17D yellow fever vaccine.

This clonotype was recorded many times. This chain connects TRBV5-1 to TRBJ2-1; TRBD2 is a possible D gene (6 bases). The CDR3 has 18 amino acids. Germline-derived CDR1 and CDR2 are SGHRS and YFSETQ. Trimming stripped 3 bases from V and 1 base from J, with 20 bases between. DNA of the CDR3: TGCGCCAGCAGCTCTAGCCCCTTAGCGGTTAAGTCCTACAATGAGCAGTTCTTC. Translation: CASSSSPLAVKSYNEQFF.

This clonotype was seen a handful of times. CDR3 region: CASSSPSDTQYF. In DNA, the CDR3 is TGTGCCAGCAGCTCCCCTTCTGATACGCAGTATTTT. This sequence joins TRBV7-6 and TRBJ2-3; D unclear. Germline CDR1 and CDR2: SGHVS and FNYEAQ. CDR3 size: 12 residues. Trimming took 4 bases from V and 6 from J, leaving 8 bases between them.

This clonotype showed up many times. This CDR3 is CASSLGTSAIQTQYF. The CDR3 DNA follows: TGTGCCAGCAGCTTAGGGACTAGCGCGATTCAGACCCAGTACTTC. This sequence joins TRBV7-9 and TRBJ2-5; 9 nucleotides line up with TRBD2. With 1 base clipped from V and 6 bases from J, the junction kept 6 bases outside the gene matches. CDR3 length: 15 residues. The germline V gene encodes CDR1 SEHNR and CDR2 FQNEAQ (reference sequence).

The rearrangement links TRBV18 to TRBJ2-1, with 7 bases matching TRBD1. V shed 6 bases and J 8 bases; nucleotides not matched to a gene: 4. The CDR3 sequence is 12 residues long. Germline V lookup: CDR1 KGHSH, CDR2 LQKENI. CDR3 amino acids: CASSPDRDEQFF. The CDR3 DNA follows: TGTGCCAGCTCGCCAGACAGGGATGAGCAGTTCTTC.

This clonotype was seen only a few times. The chain is built from TRBV24-1 and TRBJ2-2; D is ambiguous. The V gene lost 6 bases and the J gene lost 7 bases, with 8 bases spanning the gap. CDR3 length equals 12 residues. Germline loops: CDR1 KGHDR, CDR2 SFDVKD. The CDR3 bases are TGTGCCACCAGTAAGACGAGCGGGGAGCTGTTTTTT. This encodes CATSKTSGELFF.